The 2 T cell receptor beta chains below come from one sample, sequenced in a study of blood T cell repertoires in COVID-19. Sequenced by immunoSEQ multiplex PCR; TCRdb stores in-frame clones only, minus some. Of 95,000 to 150,000 clones in the sample, about 87% were seen once. The specimen sequenced was peripheral blood. These receptors originate from a woman between 45 and 60 years old with acute or convalescent COVID-19.

This clone was counted a few times. The chain carries TRBV11-2 and TRBJ1-1, with D perhaps matching TRBD1 (6 bases). This CDR3 spans 13 amino acids. The ends were cut back, 5 bases at V and 3 bases at J, with 10 bases in the middle. The germline V gene encodes CDR1 SGHAT and CDR2 FQNNGV. DNA of the CDR3: TGTGCCAGCAGCCCGGACAGACACACTGAAGCTTTCTTT. Residues: CASSPDRHTEAFF.

V usage is TRBV9 and J usage is TRBJ2-2; D not certain. From germline, CDR1 is SGDLS and CDR2 YYNGEE. This CDR3 region has 15 residues. V was cut by 6 bases and J by 1 base, with 13 bases left in between. The CDR3 DNA sequence: TGTGCCAGCACCCGACAAAACGGGAACACCGGGGAGCTGTTTTTT. This encodes CASTRQNGNTGELFF.